The 4 T cell receptor beta chains given below trace back to one sample, sequenced in a study of blood T cell repertoires in COVID-19. Some clones are missing from TCRdb's copy, which holds only in-frame ones; the method was immunoSEQ multiplex PCR. The sample has roughly 45,000 clones, roughly four fifths seen once. Sequencing used peripheral blood. The receptors derive from a woman aged 55-75 years with acute or convalescent COVID-19.

The chain joins TRBV18 to TRBJ1-2, with 8 bases identical to TRBD1. V was pared by 3 bases and J by 7 bases, with 7 bases of the junction left unmatched. The length of the CDR3 is 14 residues. Germline CDR1 KGHSH, CDR2 LQKENI. The CDR3 loop is CASSPLDRVSGYTF. CDR3 DNA sequence: TGTGCCAGCTCACCTCTGGACAGGGTCAGTGGCTACACCTTC. Using reference TRBV18 and TRBJ1-2 for the parts outside the CDR3, the full variable domain is NAGVMQNPRHLVRRRGQEARLRCSPMKGHSHVYWYRQLPEEGLKFMVYLQKENIIDESGMPKERFSAEFPKEGPSILRIQQVVRGDSAAYFCASSPLDRVSGYTFGSGTRLTVV.

The chain carries TRBV3-1 (or the pseudogene TRBV3-2) and TRBJ2-3; 14 nucleotides align to TRBD2. The CDR3 consists of 14 residues. Unmatched junction bases numbered 7, after V lost 3 bases and J lost 14 bases. The germline gives CDR1 LGHDT, CDR2 YNNKEL (reference sequence). CDR3 protein: CASSQTSGGEYLYF. CDR3 bases: TGTGCCAGCAGCCAGACTAGCGGGGGGGAATATTTGTATTTT.

The chain couples TRBV7-3 to TRBJ1-1, with no clear D. The CDR3 totals 13 residues. Trimming left V 2 bases short and J 1 base short, with 5 bases between. Germline CDR1 reads SGHTA; CDR2 reads FQGTGA. The CDR3 nucleotides read TGTGCCAGCAGCTTAGCGGGGAACACTGAAGCTTTCTTT. It encodes CASSLAGNTEAFF.

V gene TRBV10-3 combines with J gene TRBJ2-2; 11 nucleotides align to TRBD2. Germline values: CDR1 ENHRY, CDR2 SYGVKD. V shed 10 bases and J 7 bases; nucleotides not matched to a gene: 5. This CDR3 comprises 13 residues. CDR3 nucleotides: TGTGCCACCACGGGACTAGCGGACGGGGAGCTGTTTTTT. Translated, it gives CATTGLADGELFF.